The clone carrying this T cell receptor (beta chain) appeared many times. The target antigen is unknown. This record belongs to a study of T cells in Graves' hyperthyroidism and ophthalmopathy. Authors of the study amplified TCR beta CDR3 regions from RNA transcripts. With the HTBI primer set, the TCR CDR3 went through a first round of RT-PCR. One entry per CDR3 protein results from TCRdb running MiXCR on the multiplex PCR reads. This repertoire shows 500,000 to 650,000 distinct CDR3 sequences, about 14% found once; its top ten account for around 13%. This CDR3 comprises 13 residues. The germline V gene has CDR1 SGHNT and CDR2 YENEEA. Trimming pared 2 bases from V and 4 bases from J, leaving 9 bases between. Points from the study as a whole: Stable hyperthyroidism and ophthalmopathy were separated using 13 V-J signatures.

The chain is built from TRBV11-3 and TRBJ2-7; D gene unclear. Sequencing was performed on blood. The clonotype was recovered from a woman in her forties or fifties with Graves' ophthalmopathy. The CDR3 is CASSLSTQYEQYF. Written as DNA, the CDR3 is TGTGCCAGCAGCTTAAGTACCCAATACGAGCAGTACTTC.